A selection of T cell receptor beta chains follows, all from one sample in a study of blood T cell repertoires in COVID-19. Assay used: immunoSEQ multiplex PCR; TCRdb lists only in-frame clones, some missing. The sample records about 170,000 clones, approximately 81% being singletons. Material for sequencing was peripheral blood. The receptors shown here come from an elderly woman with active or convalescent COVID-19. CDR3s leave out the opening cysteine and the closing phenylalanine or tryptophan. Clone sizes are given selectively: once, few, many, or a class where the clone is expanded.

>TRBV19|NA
ASNNGAGGYEQY
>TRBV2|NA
ASNAQGATYEQY
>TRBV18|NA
ASSPTQGRYTGELF
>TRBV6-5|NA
ASSWSGSSPQH
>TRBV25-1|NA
ASTYSQGLEDTQY
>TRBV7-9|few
ASSTYRGRGFNEQY
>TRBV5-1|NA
ASSLDGERSPLH
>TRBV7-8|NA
ASSFGRVNEKLF
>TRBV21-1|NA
AGNGTSGTVYNEQF
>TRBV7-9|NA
ASSLVIGSGGRTEAF
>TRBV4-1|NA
ASSQGLFQETQY
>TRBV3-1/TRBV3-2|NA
ASSQVRDRTGWEQETQY
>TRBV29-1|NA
SVEGASGSTDTQY
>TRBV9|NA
ASSVDGQFYNEQF
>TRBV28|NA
ASSLPTSGGGEQY
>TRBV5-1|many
ASSSGGGRTYEQY
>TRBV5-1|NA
ASSFQGAEETQY
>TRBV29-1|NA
SVEPTGDEQF
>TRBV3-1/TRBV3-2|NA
ASSQARAGYT
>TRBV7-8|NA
ASSSLQLESDTQY
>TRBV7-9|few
ASSSRATNEKLF
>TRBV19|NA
ASSTVYGYT
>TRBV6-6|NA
ASSSNSAAYEQY
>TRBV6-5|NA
ASSYSSYGETQY
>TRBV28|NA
ASSRTGGTDTQY
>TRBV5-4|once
ASSIWGAGANVLT
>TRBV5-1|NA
ASSWGGVAGQETQY
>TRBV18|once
ASSPITSVTDEAF
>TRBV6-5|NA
ASRDSGVDEQY
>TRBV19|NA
ASSTHNNSPLH
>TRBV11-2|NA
ASSLTSGLGYEQY
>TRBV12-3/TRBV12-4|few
ASNTQANTEAF
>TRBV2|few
ASSVGSNEQF
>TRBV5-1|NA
ASSSTGARTEAF
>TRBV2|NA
ASSLTSGRSHEQF
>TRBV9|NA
ASSSWAPNNEQF
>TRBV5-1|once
ASSRDRENSPLH
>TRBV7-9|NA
ASTRRLAEDTQY
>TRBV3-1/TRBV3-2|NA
ASSQAGPSGGNEQF
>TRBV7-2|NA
AAVGTGVRGAF